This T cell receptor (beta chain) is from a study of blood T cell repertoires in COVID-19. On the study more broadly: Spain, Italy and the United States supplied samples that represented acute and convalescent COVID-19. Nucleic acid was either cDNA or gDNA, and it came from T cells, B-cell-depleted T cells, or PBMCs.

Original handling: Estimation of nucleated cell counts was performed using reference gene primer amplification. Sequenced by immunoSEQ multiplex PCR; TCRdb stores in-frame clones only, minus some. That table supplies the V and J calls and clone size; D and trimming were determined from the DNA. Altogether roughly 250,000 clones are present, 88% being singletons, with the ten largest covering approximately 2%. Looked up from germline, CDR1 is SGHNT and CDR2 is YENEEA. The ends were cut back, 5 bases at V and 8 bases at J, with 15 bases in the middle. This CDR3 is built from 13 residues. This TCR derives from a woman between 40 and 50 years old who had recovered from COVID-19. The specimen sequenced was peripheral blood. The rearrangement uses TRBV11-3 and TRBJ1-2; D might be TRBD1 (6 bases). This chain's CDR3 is CASSTTGIRGYTF. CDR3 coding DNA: TGTGCCAGCAGCACAACAGGGATACGGGGCTACACCTTC.